The T cell receptor beta chain under discussion was sequenced for a study of Ad26.COV2.S vaccination and SARS-CoV-2 variants. The table came from immunoSEQ multiplex PCR; TCRdb's copy has only in-frame clones and leaves some out. This table holds some 340,000 clones, 85% found once. CDR1 is SGHDT and CDR2 is YYEEEE in the germline V gene. The ends were cut back, 0 bases at V and 4 bases at J, with 10 bases in the middle. This CDR3 spans 14 amino acids. Treatment given: over 15 received Ad26.COV2.S at low or high dose, single or two shots; 5 received placebo; per-sample allocation not given. Specimens were obtained on day 63 following the first vaccine or placebo injection. At a Boston site, the person donating was an adult of 18-55 years.

The specimen was peripheral blood, collected in a trial of Ad26.COV2.S vaccine versus placebo. The chain is built from TRBV5-6 and TRBJ1-2; no clear D gene. The sequence came from a person between 18 and 65 years old who received the Ad26.COV2.S COVID-19 vaccine or a placebo. The CDR3 spells CASSLEQSFYGYTF. The DNA of the CDR3 is TGTGCCAGCAGCTTGGAACAAAGTTTCTATGGCTACACCTTC.